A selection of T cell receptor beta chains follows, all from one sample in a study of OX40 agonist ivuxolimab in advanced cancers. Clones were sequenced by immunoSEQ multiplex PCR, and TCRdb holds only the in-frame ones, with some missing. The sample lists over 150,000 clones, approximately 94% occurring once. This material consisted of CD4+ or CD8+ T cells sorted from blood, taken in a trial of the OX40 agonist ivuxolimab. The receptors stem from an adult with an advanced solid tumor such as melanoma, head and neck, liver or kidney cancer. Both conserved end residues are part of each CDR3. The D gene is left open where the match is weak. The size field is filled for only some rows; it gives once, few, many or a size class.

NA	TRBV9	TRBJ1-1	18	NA	CASSVGFGTPGKNTEAFF	TGTGCCAGCAGCGTAGGATTCGGGACCCCAGGGAAGAACACTGAAGCTTTCTTT
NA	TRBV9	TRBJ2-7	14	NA	CASSVGTRNHEQYF	TGTGCCAGCAGCGTAGGAACTAGGAATCACGAGCAGTACTTC
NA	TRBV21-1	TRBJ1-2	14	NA	CASTLLGGASGYTF	TGTGCCAGCACCCTCCTCGGGGGGGCGAGTGGCTACACCTTC
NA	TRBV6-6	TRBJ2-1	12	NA	CASRLLLYEQFF	TGTGCCAGCAGGCTCCTCTTGTATGAGCAGTTCTTC
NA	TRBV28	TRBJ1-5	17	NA	CASSGPVWTELNQPQHF	TGTGCCAGCAGCGGGCCAGTTTGGACAGAGCTTAATCAGCCCCAGCATTTT
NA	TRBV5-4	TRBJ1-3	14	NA	CASSSYKDGNTIYF	TGTGCCAGCAGCTCCTACAAGGATGGAAACACCATATATTTT
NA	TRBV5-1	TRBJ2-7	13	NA	CASSMTATYEQYF	TGCGCCAGCAGCATGACGGCGACCTACGAGCAGTACTTC
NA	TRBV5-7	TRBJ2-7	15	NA	CASSLSGVSSYEQYF	TGTGCCAGCAGCTTGTCAGGGGTAAGCTCCTACGAGCAGTACTTC
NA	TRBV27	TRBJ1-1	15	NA	CASSNRQMRNTEAFF	TGTGCCAGCAGTAATCGGCAGATGCGGAACACTGAAGCTTTCTTT
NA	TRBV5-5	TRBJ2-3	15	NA	CASSLRTSSTDTQYF	TGTGCCAGCAGCTTACGGACCTCTAGCACAGATACGCAGTATTTT
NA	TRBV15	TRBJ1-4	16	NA	CATSRQWGPINEKLFF	TGTGCCACCAGCAGACAATGGGGCCCCATTAATGAAAAACTGTTTTTT
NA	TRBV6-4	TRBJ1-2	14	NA	CASSQDPLVYGYTF	TGTGCCAGCAGTCAGGACCCCCTCGTCTATGGCTACACCTTC
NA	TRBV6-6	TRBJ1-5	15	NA	CASSYLDSRNQPQHF	TGTGCCAGCAGTTACCTAGACAGTCGCAATCAGCCCCAGCATTTT
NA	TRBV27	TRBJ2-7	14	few	CASRLWTGAYEQYF	TGTGCCAGCAGGCTCTGGACGGGAGCCTACGAGCAGTACTTC